This T cell receptor (beta chain) was obtained from a study of T cells in Graves' hyperthyroidism and ophthalmopathy. About the study: The initial diagnosis was the point when peripheral blood was collected, ahead of any treatment.

Trimming shortened V by 2 bases and J by 2 bases, and 9 bases separated the two germline ends. CDR3 length: 14 amino acids. Amplified TCR beta CDR3 regions derived from RNA transcripts. The TCR CDR3 first-round RT-PCR relied on the HTBI primer set. TCRdb reanalysed the multiplex PCR reads using MiXCR and keeps one entry per CDR3 protein. The repertoire holds nearly 600,000 distinct CDR3 sequences, with 11% to 15% as singletons. A note on this clonotype: This may come from a read error, since a much larger clone is one base off.

Sequenced input: blood. The chain has TRBV12-3 or TRBV12-4 and TRBJ1-1; perhaps TRBD1 as D (5 bases). This clonotype was sampled from a woman aged 25 to 45 with Graves' hyperthyroidism that later progressed to Graves' ophthalmopathy. The CDR3 loop is CASSLKGTNTEAFF. CDR3 sequence (DNA): TGTGCCAGCAGTTTAAAGGGGACCAACACTGAAGCTTTCTTT.